The rows below give T cell receptor beta chains drawn from one sample of a study of cytomegalovirus exposure and HLA in healthy donors. Libraries were prepared by immunoSEQ multiplex PCR; TCRdb keeps only in-frame clonotypes and omits some of them. The table shows more than 50,000 clones, with 85% to 95% occurring only once. The sequenced sample was PBMCs. These receptors were collected from a man between 18 and 35 years old in good health and CMV-seronegative. CDR3s include the opening cysteine and the closing phenylalanine or tryptophan. The D gene is left open where the match is weak. A clone size is listed for some rows: how often the clone was seen (once, few, many), or a class if it is expanded.

j_call d_call v_call clone_size cdr3_aa cdr3_nt
TRBJ1-1 TRBD1 TRBV28 - CASREPGQEAFF TGTGCCAGCAGAGAACCGGGACAGGAAGCTTTCTTT
TRBJ2-1 TRBD1 TRBV19 once CASSMSPGQGNEQFF TGTGCCAGTAGTATGTCCCCGGGACAGGGGAATGAGCAGTTCTTC
TRBJ2-7 - TRBV28 - CATSPQTDEQYF TGTGCCACCTCACCCCAAACGGACGAGCAGTACTTC
TRBJ2-2 TRBD2 TRBV5-1 - CASSNLAGGQGTGELFF TGCGCCAGCTCCAATCTAGCGGGAGGTCAGGGCACCGGGGAGCTGTTTTTT
TRBJ1-6 TRBD1 TRBV6-5 - CATRQGNSPLHF TGTGCCACGAGACAGGGAAATTCACCCCTCCACTTT
TRBJ1-3 - TRBV28 - CATWEGFTGNTIYF TGTGCCACCTGGGAGGGGTTCACTGGAAACACCATATATTTT
TRBJ1-2 - TRBV4-3 - CASSQDQGVGNYGYTF TGCGCCAGCAGCCAAGATCAAGGGGTGGGCAACTATGGCTACACCTTC
TRBJ1-1 - TRBV7-2 - CASSSGSNTEAFF TGTGCCAGCAGCTCGGGATCGAACACTGAAGCTTTCTTT
TRBJ2-1 - TRBV25-1 - CAIGGSSYNEQFF TGTGCCATCGGGGGAAGCTCCTACAATGAGCAGTTCTTC
TRBJ2-1 TRBD2 TRBV7-6 - CASSSLAGPGYNEQFF TGTGCCAGCAGTTCCCTAGCGGGTCCTGGCTACAATGAGCAGTTCTTC
TRBJ1-2 TRBD1 TRBV18 - CASSPRDREYGYTF TGTGCCAGCTCTCCCCGGGACAGGGAGTATGGCTACACCTTC
TRBJ1-2 - TRBV25-1 - CASSEYWAGDDGYTF TGTGCCAGCAGTGAATATTGGGCGGGGGATGATGGCTACACCTTC
TRBJ2-2 - TRBV4-2 few CASSQDLEAAGTGELFF TGTGCCAGCAGCCAAGATCTGGAGGCGGCGGGGACCGGGGAGCTGTTTTTT
TRBJ2-1 TRBD2 TRBV11-3 once CASSLDGEGNEQFF TGTGCCAGCAGCTTAGATGGGGAGGGCAATGAGCAGTTCTTC
TRBJ2-3 - TRBV7-9 - CASSRSGTDTQYF TGTGCCAGCAGCAGAAGCGGCACAGATACGCAGTATTTT
TRBJ1-1 - TRBV19 - CASSIGGGANLNTEAFF TGTGCCAGTAGTATAGGTGGGGGCGCCAATTTGAACACTGAAGCTTTCTTT
TRBJ1-5 - TRBV5-5 - CASSLSIDNQPQHF TGTGCCAGCAGCTTGTCTATAGACAATCAGCCCCAGCATTTT
TRBJ2-2 - TRBV27 - CASRPHGGELFF TGTGCCAGCAGACCGCACGGGGGGGAGCTGTTTTTT
TRBJ1-1 - TRBV29-1 - CSVAPGRVEAFF TGCAGCGTTGCCCCGGGCAGGGTCGAAGCTTTCTTT
TRBJ2-2 - TRBV28 - CASRVTAGGELFF TGTGCCAGCAGGGTAACGGCGGGCGGGGAGCTGTTTTTT
TRBJ2-7 TRBD1 TRBV2 - CASRKSRDRGASYEQYF TGTGCCAGCAGAAAGAGCCGGGACAGGGGGGCCTCCTACGAGCAGTACTTC
TRBJ2-3 - TRBV27 - CASSLLGTDTQYF TGTGCCAGCAGTCTACTTGGCACAGATACGCAGTATTTT
TRBJ2-7 TRBD1 TRBV2 - CASAWDSLYEQYF TGTGCCAGCGCCTGGGACAGCCTTTACGAGCAGTACTTC
TRBJ2-1 TRBD2 TRBV11-3 - CASSATSGRKNSYNEQFF TGTGCCAGCAGCGCGACTAGCGGTCGGAAAAACTCCTACAATGAGCAGTTCTTC
TRBJ2-1 TRBD2 TRBV28 once CASRSEHPGGSAWGEQFF TGTGCCAGCAGATCCGAACACCCGGGCGGGAGTGCCTGGGGAGAGCAGTTCTTC
TRBJ1-1 - TRBV5-1 - CASTLGSTDEAFF TGCGCCAGCACCCTGGGGTCGACAGATGAAGCTTTCTTT
TRBJ2-1 - TRBV7-9 - CASSHEGVLSPEQFF TGTGCCAGCAGCCACGAGGGGGTCTTATCCCCTGAGCAGTTCTTC
TRBJ2-2 - TRBV5-4 - CASSFPSRNTGELFF TGTGCCAGCAGCTTCCCTAGTAGAAACACCGGGGAGCTGTTTTTT
TRBJ2-3 TRBD1 TRBV11-3 - CASADGTGRFRRDTDTQYF TGTGCCAGCGCGGATGGGACAGGGAGGTTTAGACGAGACACAGATACGCAGTATTTT
TRBJ2-1 TRBD2 TRBV4-3 - CASSQDLRLAANEQFF TGCGCCAGCAGCCAAGATCTGCGACTAGCGGCCAATGAGCAGTTCTTC
TRBJ1-2 - TRBV27 - CASSLSGNYGYTF TGTGCCAGCAGTCTCTCAGGGAACTATGGCTACACCTTC
TRBJ2-7 TRBD2 TRBV27 - CASREGGKVGEQYF TGTGCCTCCAGGGAGGGAGGTAAGGTTGGCGAGCAGTACTTC
TRBJ2-5 - TRBV7-2 - CASSFGQQETQYF TGTGCCAGCAGCTTCGGACAGCAAGAGACCCAGTACTTC
TRBJ2-7 TRBD1 TRBV29-1 - CSVRAGQGLDEQYF TGCAGCGTGCGGGCGGGACAGGGGCTAGACGAGCAGTACTTC
TRBJ2-1 TRBD1 TRBV6-5 few CASSYSGQGTNEQFF TGTGCCAGCAGTTACTCGGGACAGGGGACGAATGAGCAGTTCTTC
TRBJ2-3 TRBD2 TRBV6-4 - CASSAISSGPDTQYF TGTGCCAGCAGTGCTATATCTAGCGGCCCAGATACGCAGTATTTT
TRBJ2-3 TRBD2 TRBV16 - CASSPPTSGDTQYF TGTGCCAGCAGCCCTCCGACTAGCGGTGATACGCAGTATTTT
TRBJ2-5 - TRBV6-1 - CASSEGSSQETQYF TGTGCCAGCAGTGAAGGTAGTAGCCAAGAGACCCAGTACTTC
TRBJ1-1 - TRBV19 - CASSPRTNTEAFF TGTGCCAGTAGTCCCAGAACGAACACTGAAGCTTTCTTT
TRBJ2-3 - TRBV5-1 - CASSFLGHHHTTDTQYF TGCGCCAGCAGCTTCTTGGGACACCACCACACGACAGATACGCAGTATTTT
TRBJ2-2 - TRBV19 - CASSIDGSGPGELFF TGTGCCAGTAGTATAGACGGGAGTGGGCCCGGGGAGCTGTTTTTT
TRBJ2-7 TRBD1 TRBV2 once CASSEDRGSYEQYF TGTGCCAGCAGTGAAGACAGGGGGTCCTACGAGCAGTACTTC
TRBJ1-1 TRBD1 TRBV27 - CASSSGRGHNTEAFF TGTGCCAGCAGTTCGGGCAGGGGGCACAACACTGAAGCTTTCTTT
TRBJ2-3 - TRBV28 few CASSSLREADTQYF TGTGCCAGCAGTTCCTTGAGGGAAGCAGATACGCAGTATTTT
TRBJ2-3 TRBD2 TRBV4-2 - CASSQSGRVSTDTQYF TGTGCCAGCAGCCAAAGCGGGAGGGTTAGCACAGATACGCAGTATTTT
TRBJ1-2 - TRBV11-2 - CASSYLGASYTF TGTGCCAGCAGCTACTTAGGGGCGAGCTACACCTTC
TRBJ1-2 - TRBV19 - CASRPPGAGDYGYTF TGTGCCAGTAGGCCCCCAGGGGCAGGAGACTATGGCTACACCTTC
TRBJ2-3 - TRBV14 - CASSPQGRADTQYF TGTGCCAGCAGCCCTCAGGGTAGAGCGGATACGCAGTATTTT
TRBJ2-5 - TRBV5-1 once CASSLGGVEMETQYF TGCGCCAGCAGCCTAGGAGGGGTGGAGATGGAGACCCAGTACTTC
TRBJ2-7 - TRBV28 - CASSEGQNYEQYF TGTGCCAGCAGTGAGGGCCAGAACTACGAGCAGTACTTC
TRBJ2-2 - TRBV29-1 - CSVSGRNTGELFF TGCAGCGTTTCAGGTCGGAACACCGGGGAGCTGTTTTTT
TRBJ2-3 - TRBV28 - CASTRGSTDTQYF TGTGCCAGCACACGCGGTAGCACAGATACGCAGTATTTT
TRBJ1-1 - TRBV29-1 - CSVAVAAEAFF TGCAGCGTTGCTGTGGCAGCGGAAGCTTTCTTT
TRBJ1-1 - TRBV18 - CASSPSGGTKAFF TGTGCCAGCTCACCTTCGGGGGGTACTAAAGCTTTCTTT